The subject of this entry is one TCR beta chain. The data are from a study of shared clonotypes between healthy human individuals. This table comes from immunoSEQ multiplex PCR, and its TCRdb copy is limited to in-frame clones, with some not included. The table lists 700,000 to 950,000 clones, about 96% of them singletons. Germline V CDR1 and CDR2: SGHAT, FQNNGV. With 6 bases removed from V and 4 bases from J, the gap between germline ends came to 10 bases. The CDR3 covers 13 residues. CD8 cells regarded as naive lacked CD45RO, were positively chosen for CCR7, and omitted terminally differentiated effector memory CD45RA+ cells.

The chain combines TRBV11-2 with TRBJ2-1; unclear D gene. Sequencing used naive CD8+ T cells sorted from blood. The source is a man aged 30 to 39 in good health. The chain's CDR3 is CASSREWYNEQFF. The CDR3 coding sequence is TGTGCCAGCAGTCGCGAATGGTACAATGAGCAGTTCTTC.